This note documents a single T cell receptor (beta chain) sequence. Its antigen is undetermined. These data are taken from a study of cytomegalovirus exposure and HLA in healthy donors. Findings and caveats of the study: Cytomegalovirus-associated TCR beta chains were listed, numbering some 170. Most TCR sequences were seen very rarely across donors, but some public TCRs occurred in many. Reports indicated that the classifier achieved high specificity and sensitivity in diagnosing cytomegalovirus status. In vitro assays verified that three CMV-associated chains recognized CMV antigens specifically.

This CDR3 comprises 18 residues. Germline V gene data show CDR1 as LGHNA and CDR2 as YNFKEQ. Trimming took 0 bases from V and 3 from J; bases not matched to a gene: 7. Sequenced by immunoSEQ multiplex PCR; TCRdb stores in-frame clones only, minus some. There are about 64,000 clones in the sample; 90% to 95% occur only once, and 5.8% lies in the top ten. This chain joins TRBV4-2 and TRBJ2-1; 11 bases line up with TRBD2. The clonotype comes from a woman aged 18-29 years in good health and CMV-seropositive. The source material was PBMCs. The CDR3 loop reads CASSQEATGTSGYNEQFF. CDR3 nucleotide sequence: TGTGCCAGCAGCCAAGAAGCCACCGGGACTAGCGGCTACAATGAGCAGTTCTTC.